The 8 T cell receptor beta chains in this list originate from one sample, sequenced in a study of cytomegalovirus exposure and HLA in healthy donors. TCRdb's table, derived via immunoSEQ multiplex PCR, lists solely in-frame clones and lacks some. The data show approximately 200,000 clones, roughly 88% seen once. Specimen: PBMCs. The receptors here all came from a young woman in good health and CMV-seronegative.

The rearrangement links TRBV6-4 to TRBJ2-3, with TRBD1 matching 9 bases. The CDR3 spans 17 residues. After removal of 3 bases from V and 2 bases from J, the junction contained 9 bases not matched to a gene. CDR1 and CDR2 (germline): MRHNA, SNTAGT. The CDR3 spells CASSETIGTGITDTQYF. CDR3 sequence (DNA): TGTGCCAGCAGTGAAACCATCGGGACAGGGATCACAGATACGCAGTATTTT.

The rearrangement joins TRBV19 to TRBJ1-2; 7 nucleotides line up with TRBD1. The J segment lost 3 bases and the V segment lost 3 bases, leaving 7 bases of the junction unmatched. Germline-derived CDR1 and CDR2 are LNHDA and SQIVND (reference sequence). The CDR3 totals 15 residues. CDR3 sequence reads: CASSIHRQGDYGYTF. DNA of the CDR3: TGTGCCAGTAGTATTCATCGACAGGGTGACTATGGCTACACCTTC. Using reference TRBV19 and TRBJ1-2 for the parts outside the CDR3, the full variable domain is DGGITQSPKYLFRKEGQNVTLSCEQNLNHDAMYWYRQDPGQGLRLIYYSQIVNDFQKGDIAEGYSVSREKKESFPLTVTSAQKNPTAFYLCASSIHRQGDYGYTFGSGTRLTVV.

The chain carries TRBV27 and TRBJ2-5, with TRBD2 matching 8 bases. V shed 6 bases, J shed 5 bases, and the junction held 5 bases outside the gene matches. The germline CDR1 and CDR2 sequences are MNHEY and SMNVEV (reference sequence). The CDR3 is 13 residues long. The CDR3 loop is CASRERERETQYF. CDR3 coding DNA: TGTGCCAGCAGGGAGCGGGAGCGTGAGACCCAGTACTTC.

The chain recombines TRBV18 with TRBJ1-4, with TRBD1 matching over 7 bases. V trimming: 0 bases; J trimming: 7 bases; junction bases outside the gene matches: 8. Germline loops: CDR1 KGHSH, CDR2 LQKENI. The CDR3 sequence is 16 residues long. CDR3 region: CASSPPSTSGGEKLFF. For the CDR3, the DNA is TGTGCCAGCTCACCACCGAGTACGTCAGGGGGTGAAAAACTGTTTTTT.

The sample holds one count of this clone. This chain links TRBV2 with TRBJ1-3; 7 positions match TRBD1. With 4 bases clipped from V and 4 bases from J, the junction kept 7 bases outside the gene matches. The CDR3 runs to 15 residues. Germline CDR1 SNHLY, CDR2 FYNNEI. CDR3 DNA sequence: TGTGCCAGCAGTGGAACAGGGGTAAAAGGAAACACCATATATTTT. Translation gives CASSGTGVKGNTIYF.

The CDR3 nucleotides read TGTGCCAGCAGTTTAAGTTGGGCAGGGGGAAGGAGCTACACCTTC. As protein: CASSLSWAGGRSYTF. The chain has TRBV28 and TRBJ1-2, with 7 bases aligning to TRBD1. The CDR3 loop spans 15 amino acids. The germline CDR1 and CDR2 sequences are MDHEN and SYDVKM. Trimming cost V 2 bases and J 9 bases; bases outside gene matches: 12.

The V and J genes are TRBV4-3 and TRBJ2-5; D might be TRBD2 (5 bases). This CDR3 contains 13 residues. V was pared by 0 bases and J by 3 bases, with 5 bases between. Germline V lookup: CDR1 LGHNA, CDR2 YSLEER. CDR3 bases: TGCGCCAGCAGCCAAGAGCGGGAAGAGACCCAGTACTTC. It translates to CASSQEREETQYF.

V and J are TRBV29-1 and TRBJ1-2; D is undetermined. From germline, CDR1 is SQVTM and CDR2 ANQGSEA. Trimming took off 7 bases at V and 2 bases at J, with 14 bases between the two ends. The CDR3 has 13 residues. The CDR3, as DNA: TGCAGCGGCGTGGTACGGGAGAACTATGGCTACACCTTC. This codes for CSGVVRENYGYTF.